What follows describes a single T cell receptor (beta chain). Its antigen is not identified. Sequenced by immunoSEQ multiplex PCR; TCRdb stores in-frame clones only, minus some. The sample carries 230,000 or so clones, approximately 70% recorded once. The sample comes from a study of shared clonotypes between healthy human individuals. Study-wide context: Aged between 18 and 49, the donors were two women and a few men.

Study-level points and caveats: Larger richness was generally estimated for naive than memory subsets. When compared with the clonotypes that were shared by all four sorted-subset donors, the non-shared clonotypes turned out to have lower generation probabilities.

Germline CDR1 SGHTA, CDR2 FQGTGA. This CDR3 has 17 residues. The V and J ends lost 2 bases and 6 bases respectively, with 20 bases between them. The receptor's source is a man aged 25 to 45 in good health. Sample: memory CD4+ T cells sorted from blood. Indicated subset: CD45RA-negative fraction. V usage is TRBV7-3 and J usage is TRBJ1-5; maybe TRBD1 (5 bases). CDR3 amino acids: CASSLRWSRGTIQPQHF. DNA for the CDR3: TGTGCCAGCAGCTTACGGTGGTCAAGGGGAACGATTCAGCCCCAGCATTTT.